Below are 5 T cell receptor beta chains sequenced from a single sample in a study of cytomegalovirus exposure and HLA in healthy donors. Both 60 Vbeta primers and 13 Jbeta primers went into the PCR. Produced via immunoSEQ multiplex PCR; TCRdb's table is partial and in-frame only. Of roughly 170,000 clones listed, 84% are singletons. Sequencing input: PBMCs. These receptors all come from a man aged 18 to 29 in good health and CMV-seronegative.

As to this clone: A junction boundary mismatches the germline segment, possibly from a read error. The CDR3 spells CASSLMVEEGGLDF. CDR3 DNA sequence: TGTGCCAGCAGCTTGATGGTAGAGGAAGGCGGGTTGGACTTC. The rearrangement links TRBV5-4 to TRBJ2-7, with D possibly matching TRBD2 (5 bases). Germline V gives CDR1 SGHNT, CDR2 YYREEE (reference sequence). CDR3 length: 14 amino acids.

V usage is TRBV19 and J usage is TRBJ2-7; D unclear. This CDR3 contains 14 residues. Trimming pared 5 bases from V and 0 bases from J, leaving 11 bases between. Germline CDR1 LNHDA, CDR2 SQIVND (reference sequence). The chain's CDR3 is CASSYQWSSYEQYF. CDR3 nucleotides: TGTGCCAGTAGTTACCAGTGGAGCTCCTACGAGCAGTACTTC. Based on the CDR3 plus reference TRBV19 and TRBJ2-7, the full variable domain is DGGITQSPKYLFRKEGQNVTLSCEQNLNHDAMYWYRQDPGQGLRLIYYSQIVNDFQKGDIAEGYSVSREKKESFPLTVTSAQKNPTAFYLCASSYQWSSYEQYFGPGTRLTVT.

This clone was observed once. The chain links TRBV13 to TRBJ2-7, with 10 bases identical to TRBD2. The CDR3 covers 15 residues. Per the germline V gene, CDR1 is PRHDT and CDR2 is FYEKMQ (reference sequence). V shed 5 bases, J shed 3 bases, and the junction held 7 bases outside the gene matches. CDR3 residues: CASSPGTSDFYEQYF. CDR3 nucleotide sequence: TGTGCCAGCAGCCCCGGGACTAGCGATTTCTACGAGCAGTACTTC.

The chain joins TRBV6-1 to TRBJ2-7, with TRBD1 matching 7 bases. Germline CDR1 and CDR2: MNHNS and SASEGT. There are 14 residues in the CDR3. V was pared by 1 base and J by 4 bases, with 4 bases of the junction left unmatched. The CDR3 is CASSEVGTEYEQYF. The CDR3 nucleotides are TGTGCCAGCAGTGAAGTTGGGACAGAATACGAGCAGTACTTC.

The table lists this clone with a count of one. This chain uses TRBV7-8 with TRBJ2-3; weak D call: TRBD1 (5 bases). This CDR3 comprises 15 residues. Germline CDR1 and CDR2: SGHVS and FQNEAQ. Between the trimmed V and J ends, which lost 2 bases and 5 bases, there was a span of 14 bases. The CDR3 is CASSLTWAQGDTQYF. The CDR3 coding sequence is TGTGCCAGCAGCTTAACGTGGGCGCAGGGAGATACGCAGTATTTT.